The present T cell receptor beta chain was sequenced within a study of cytomegalovirus exposure and HLA in healthy donors. This CDR3 region has 17 residues. The PCR was carried out with 60 Vbeta primers and 13 Jbeta primers. The repertoire was sequenced with immunoSEQ multiplex PCR; TCRdb's copy has only in-frame clones and lacks some. The data contain under 200,000 clones, approximately 80% of them singletons. The origin of this receptor is a man aged 30-40 years in good health and CMV-seronegative. Sequencing was performed on PBMCs. J is TRBJ2-1 and V is TRBV1; whether TRBD2, the table's D call, matches the DNA was not checked. TRBV1 is a pseudogene locus. The CDR3 nucleotides read TGCACCAGCAGCCAGTACTCGGGCGGGAGCTCCTACAATGAGCAGTTCTTC. Its protein product is CTSSQYSGGSSYNEQFF.